A selection of T cell receptor beta chains follows, all from one sample in a study of blood T cells in healthy people across ages. TCRdb redid the calling of the 5' RACE reads with MiXCR, one entry per CDR3 protein. The sample consists of about 640,000 distinct CDR3 sequences, roughly 50% of them appearing once. Sequencing input: blood. The receptors derive from a man in his sixties in good health. Both conserved end residues are part of each CDR3. A D gene is named only where the DNA matches it firmly. Clone size appears in some rows only: once, few, many, or a class for an expanded clone.

D gene,J gene,clone size,V gene,CDR3 protein,CDR3 DNA
.,TRBJ1-2,few,TRBV7-9,CASSSTGATAGQGGGYTF,TGTGCCAGCAGCTCCACTGGGGCGACAGCCGGGCAGGGTGGTGGCTACACCTTC
.,TRBJ1-2,few,TRBV6-1,CASRRGGDLNYGYTF,TGTGCCAGCCGGAGGGGCGGGGATCTTAACTATGGCTACACCTTC
.,TRBJ2-1,few,TRBV5-1,CASSLGQTDNEQFF,TGCGCCAGCAGCTTGGGACAGACCGACAATGAGCAGTTCTTC
.,TRBJ1-6,few,TRBV6-6,CASISGAGDSPLHF,TGTGCCAGCATATCGGGGGCTGGGGATTCACCCCTCCACTTT
TRBD1,TRBJ2-5,.,TRBV7-6,CASSRANPGQGAATQYF,TGTGCCAGCAGCCGGGCTAACCCGGGACAGGGGGCCGCGACCCAGTACTTC
.,TRBJ2-2,few,TRBV20-1,CSARDGPGELFF,TGCAGTGCTAGGGACGGACCCGGGGAGCTGTTTTTT
TRBD1,TRBJ1-2,few,TRBV4-1,CASSQDPDRGWGGYTF,TGCGCCAGCAGCCAAGACCCTGACAGGGGGTGGGGTGGCTACACCTTC
TRBD1,TRBJ1-4,few,TRBV12-3/TRBV12-4,CASSLRQGDEKLFF,TGTGCCAGCAGCTTAAGACAGGGTGATGAAAAACTGTTTTTT
TRBD2,TRBJ2-5,.,TRBV7-2,CARSLGTSGETQYF,TGTGCCAGGAGCTTAGGCACTAGCGGTGAGACCCAGTACTTC
TRBD1,TRBJ2-7,.,TRBV6-1,CASCGEGPTGALRYEQYF,TGTGCCAGCTGCGGTGAGGGCCCCACAGGGGCGTTGCGGTACGAGCAGTACTTC
.,TRBJ2-3,.,TRBV20-1,CSARTPSARSQYF,TGCAGTGCTAGAACACCCAGCGCTCGTTCGCAGTATTTT
TRBD2,TRBJ2-3,.,TRBV7-2,CASSDSSGGPTQYF,TGTGCCAGCAGCGACTCTAGCGGGGGGCCTACGCAGTATTTT
.,TRBJ1-2,.,TRBV4-2,CASSQDSSRNYGYTF,TGTGCCAGCAGCCAAGACTCATCCCGGAACTATGGCTACACCTTC
.,TRBJ1-6,few,TRBV4-1,CASSQVGVSPLHF,TGCGCCAGCAGCCAAGTCGGGGTTTCACCCCTCCACTTT
TRBD1,TRBJ2-5,.,TRBV6-1,CASSRNRGVETQYF,TGTGCCAGCAGTAGGAACAGGGGCGTAGAGACCCAGTACTTC
.,TRBJ2-3,.,TRBV28,CASSLFRKDTQYF,TGTGCCAGCAGTTTATTCAGGAAAGATACGCAGTATTTT
.,TRBJ2-5,.,TRBV6-5,CASSYSVGMQETQYF,TGTGCCAGCAGTTACTCTGTGGGTATGCAAGAGACCCAGTACTTC
.,TRBJ2-4,.,TRBV20-1,CSARHRGPKNIQYF,TGCAGTGCTAGGCATAGGGGACCCAAAAACATTCAGTACTTC
TRBD1,TRBJ1-6,few,TRBV20-1,CSAATGSHSPLHF,TGCAGTGCTGCGACAGGGAGTCATTCACCCCTCCACTTT
TRBD1,TRBJ1-1,once,TRBV2,CASSEVPGQGWTEAFF,TGTGCCAGCAGTGAAGTGCCGGGACAGGGGTGGACTGAAGCTTTCTTT
TRBD1,TRBJ2-3,many,TRBV12-3/TRBV12-4,CASSPQGAAGTDTQYF,TGTGCCAGCAGTCCTCAGGGGGCAGCGGGCACAGATACGCAGTATTTT
TRBD2,TRBJ2-1,.,TRBV7-9,CASSLLLAAHNEQFF,TGTGCCAGCAGCTTACTCCTAGCGGCCCACAATGAGCAGTTCTTC
.,TRBJ1-4,.,TRBV24-1,CATSDRDDGEKLFF,TGTGCCACCAGTGATCGGGACGATGGGGAAAAACTGTTTTTT
.,TRBJ1-2,.,TRBV3-1,CASSQVTGTYGYTF,TGTGCCAGCAGCCAAGTAACAGGGACATATGGCTACACCTTC
.,TRBJ1-5,.,TRBV9,CASSVGQNNQPQHF,TGTGCCAGCAGCGTAGGGCAGAACAATCAGCCCCAGCATTTT
TRBD2,TRBJ2-3,few,TRBV29-1,CSVGTSGTDTQYF,TGCAGCGTCGGGACTAGCGGCACAGATACGCAGTATTTT
.,TRBJ1-2,few,TRBV10-3,CAISEDGSNYGYTF,TGTGCCATCAGTGAGGACGGTTCTAACTATGGCTACACCTTC
.,TRBJ2-1,.,TRBV7-2,CASSPRTVYNEQFF,TGTGCCAGCAGCCCCCGGACAGTCTACAATGAGCAGTTCTTC
.,TRBJ2-6,few,TRBV7-2,CASSWGTSGANVLTF,TGTGCCAGCAGCTGGGGGACCTCTGGGGCCAACGTCCTGACTTTC
.,TRBJ2-7,once,TRBV7-2,CASSREALSYEQYF,TGTGCCAGCAGCAGAGAAGCACTCTCCTACGAGCAGTACTTC
.,TRBJ2-5,.,TRBV6-1,CASSVGSPLQETQYF,TGTGCCAGCAGCGTGGGCAGCCCACTTCAAGAGACCCAGTACTTC
.,TRBJ2-1,.,TRBV20-1,CSARDGAVSYNEQFF,TGCAGTGCTAGAGATGGAGCCGTCTCCTACAATGAGCAGTTCTTC
TRBD1,TRBJ1-6,.,TRBV20-1,CSARPGGAPNSPLHF,TGCAGTGCTAGACCAGGGGGCGCCCCCAATTCACCCCTCCACTTT
.,TRBJ2-7,.,TRBV7-2,CASSLAQTAEQYF,TGTGCCAGCAGCTTAGCCCAAACAGCCGAGCAGTACTTC
.,TRBJ1-1,.,TRBV20-1,CSARDRPKRGGGTEAFF,TGCAGTGCTAGAGATCGGCCAAAGAGGGGTGGAGGCACTGAAGCTTTCTTT
.,TRBJ2-3,once,TRBV6-5,CASRRVAELTDTQYF,TGTGCCAGCAGGAGGGTGGCGGAACTCACAGATACGCAGTATTTT
.,TRBJ2-3,.,TRBV24-1,CATSEGATTDTQYF,TGTGCCACCAGTGAAGGGGCCACCACAGATACGCAGTATTTT